These 27 T cell receptor beta chains share one sample of origin, sequenced in a study of shared clonotypes between healthy human individuals. TCRdb's table, derived via immunoSEQ multiplex PCR, lists solely in-frame clones and lacks some. The sample holds about 2.4 million clones, roughly nine tenths seen once. Sequencing was done on a sample of naive CD4+ T cells sorted from blood. This sample's subset: CD45RA+ positively selected. The receptors were sampled from a man younger than 30 in good health.

The chain carries TRBV6-1 and TRBJ1-5, with 8 bases that match TRBD1. Unmatched junction bases numbered 7, after V lost 3 bases and J lost 9 bases. The germline V gene encodes CDR1 MNHNS and CDR2 SASEGT. The CDR3 totals 14 residues. The DNA of the CDR3 is TGTGCCAGCAGTGAGCAGGGGGCCGCGGGGCCCCAGCATTTT. This encodes CASSEQGAAGPQHF.

The gene calls are TRBV5-4 and TRBJ2-2; a possible D gene is TRBD2 (6 bases). There are 14 residues in the CDR3. Looked up from germline, CDR1 is SGHNT and CDR2 is YYREEE (reference sequence). V was shortened by 4 bases and J by 6 bases, with 13 bases between the two germline ends. CDR3 amino acids: CASSVTSPAGELFF. The CDR3 bases are TGTGCCAGCAGCGTAACTAGCCCCGCCGGGGAGCTGTTTTTT.

The chain is built from TRBV11-3 and TRBJ2-1; 16 nucleotides match TRBD2. The ends lost 2 bases at V and 7 bases at J; junction bases unmatched: 8. Germline CDR1 SGHNT, CDR2 YENEEA. The CDR3 totals 18 residues. DNA of the CDR3: TGTGCCAGCAGCTTACATGGGACTAGCGGGAGGGCCAGGAATGAGCAGTTCTTC. Its protein product is CASSLHGTSGRARNEQFF.

In DNA form, the CDR3 reads TGTGCCAGCAGTAGAGAACAGCTCTATGGCTACACCTTC. Translated: CASSREQLYGYTF. This chain uses TRBV6-1 with TRBJ1-2; D is unresolved. V lost 5 bases to trimming and J lost 4 bases, with 11 bases between them. Germline loops: CDR1 MNHNS, CDR2 SASEGT. CDR3 size: 13 residues.

This clone was picked up one time. Within the sample, other DNA sequences also encode this same CDR3. The rearrangement uses TRBV5-1 and TRBJ1-1, with D hard to call. The CDR3 loop spans 14 amino acids. Germline V gene lookup returns CDR1 SGHRS and CDR2 YFSETQ. Trimming cost V 2 bases and J 1 base, with 9 bases left between them. The CDR3 nucleotides are TGCGCCAGCAGCTTCTGGGCCGGGAACACTGAAGCTTTCTTT. It codes for CASSFWAGNTEAFF.

The chain couples TRBV5-4 to TRBJ1-1; 7 bases align to TRBD1. Per the germline V gene, CDR1 is SGHNT and CDR2 is YYREEE (reference sequence). Trimming at V came to 0 bases and at J to 8 bases, leaving 4 bases not matched to a gene. The CDR3 runs 13 residues. CDR3 amino acids: CASSLAQDREAFF. The CDR3 nucleotides read TGTGCCAGCAGCTTGGCCCAGGACAGGGAAGCTTTCTTT.

The J gene is TRBJ2-5, the V gene TRBV30, with 7 bases that match TRBD2. Trimming at V came to 0 bases and at J to 9 bases, leaving 10 bases not matched to a gene. Germline loops: CDR1 GTSNPN, CDR2 SVGIG (reference sequence). This CDR3 has 14 amino acids. The CDR3 loop is CAWSVLAPGGAQYF. The CDR3 bases are TGTGCCTGGAGTGTACTAGCGCCCGGCGGGGCCCAGTACTTC.

The chain uses TRBV14 and TRBJ1-6; D remains unclear. The CDR3 runs to 15 residues. Trimming took 2 bases from V and 4 from J, leaving 9 bases between them. CDR1 SGHDN and CDR2 FVKESK come from the germline V gene. The CDR3 spells CASSQTSGYNSPLHF. CDR3 bases: TGTGCCAGCAGCCAAACTAGCGGATATAATTCACCCCTCCACTTT.

V gene TRBV30 combines with J gene TRBJ2-7; tentative D call: TRBD2 (6 bases). V was shortened by 2 bases and J by 3 bases, with 14 bases between the two germline ends. This CDR3 comprises 14 residues. Germline V gene lookup returns CDR1 GTSNPN and CDR2 SVGIG (reference sequence). The DNA for the CDR3 is TGTGCCTGGAGTAACGGGAGAAGGGGCTACGAGCAGTACTTC. This codes for CAWSNGRRGYEQYF.

The chain couples TRBV4-1 to TRBJ1-6; D is perhaps TRBD1 (5 bases). Trimming took 4 bases from V and 10 from J, leaving 14 bases between them. The germline V gene encodes CDR1 MGHRA and CDR2 YSYEKL. The CDR3 extends over 14 amino acids. The chain's CDR3 is CASSLDLTVSPLHF. In DNA, the CDR3 is TGCGCCAGCAGCCTAGATCTGACAGTCTCACCCCTCCACTTT.

The rearrangement uses TRBV9 and TRBJ2-7, with D possibly matching TRBD2 (5 bases). Trimming left V 0 bases short and J 3 bases short, with 13 bases between. CDR1 SGDLS and CDR2 YYNGEE come from the germline V gene. The CDR3 extends over 15 amino acids. The CDR3 nucleotides read TGTGCCAGCAGCGTAGACGAGGGCTGGGTCTACGAGCAGTACTTC. It is translated as CASSVDEGWVYEQYF.

This sequence joins TRBV5-6 and TRBJ2-3, with 8 bases identical to TRBD1. V was clipped by 4 bases and J by 2 bases; unmatched bases: 6. This CDR3 is built from 15 residues. Germline V lookup: CDR1 SGHDT, CDR2 YYEEEE. CDR3 sequence (DNA): TGTGCCAGCAGCCCGGACAGGGTTTCCACAGATACGCAGTATTTT. It encodes CASSPDRVSTDTQYF. The full variable domain, rest sourced from reference TRBV5-6 and TRBJ2-3, is DAGVTQSPTHLIKTRGQQVTLRCSPKSGHDTVSWYQQALGQGPQFIFQYYEEEERQRGNFPDRFSGHQFPNYSSELNVNALLLGDSALYLCASSPDRVSTDTQYFGPGTRLTVL.

The CDR3 loop is CAISESLGGDTEAFF. CDR3 nucleotide sequence: TGTGCCATCAGTGAGTCCTTGGGGGGGGACACTGAAGCTTTCTTT. V and J are TRBV10-3 and TRBJ1-1, with a possible D match to TRBD1 (5 bases). The CDR3 has 15 amino acids. Germline V gene data show CDR1 as ENHRY and CDR2 as SYGVKD. V lost 0 bases to trimming and J lost 3 bases, with 11 bases between them.

V and J are TRBV27 and TRBJ2-7, with 13 bases lining up with TRBD2. This CDR3 region has 16 residues. Germline lookup yields CDR1 MNHEY and CDR2 SMNVEV (reference sequence). Trimming took 6 bases from V and 2 from J; bases not matched to a gene: 7. CDR3 in amino acids: CASRRTSGSLAYEQYF. DNA of the CDR3: TGTGCCAGCAGAAGGACTAGCGGGAGTCTAGCCTACGAGCAGTACTTC.

The rearrangement joins TRBV5-1 to TRBJ2-3; 16 nucleotides align to TRBD2. Germline CDR1 SGHRS, CDR2 YFSETQ. The CDR3 runs to 15 residues. Trimming cost V 4 bases and J 14 bases; bases outside gene matches: 10. The CDR3 nucleotides are TGCGCCAGCAGCCCCGGGACTAGCGGGGGGGCCCACATGTATTTT. Protein product: CASSPGTSGGAHMYF.

Concerning this clone itself: The same CDR3 arises from other DNA sequences in this sample as well. This sequence joins TRBV5-1 and TRBJ2-3, with 10 bases identical to TRBD2. CDR1 SGHRS and CDR2 YFSETQ come from the germline V gene. The CDR3 runs 17 residues. V shed 0 bases and J 0 bases; nucleotides not matched to a gene: 4. The CDR3 DNA follows: TGCGCCAGCAGCTTGGTACTAGCGGGGACAAGCACAGATACGCAGTATTTT. Encoded protein: CASSLVLAGTSTDTQYF.

The V call is TRBV7-6, the J call TRBJ2-5, with 9 bases that match TRBD1. The germline V gene has CDR1 SGHVS and CDR2 FNYEAQ. This CDR3 is 17 amino acids long. After removal of 5 bases from V and 5 bases from J, the junction contained 15 bases not matched to a gene. CDR3 coding DNA: TGTGCCAGCAGCCGACCACCCGGGACAGGGTCGTGGGAGACCCAGTACTTC. As protein: CASSRPPGTGSWETQYF.

This chain connects TRBV2 to TRBJ1-1, with no clear D. Trimming took 1 base from V and 1 from J, leaving 10 bases between them. This CDR3 has 15 residues. Germline CDR1 SNHLY, CDR2 FYNNEI. This CDR3 reads CASSEEIVGNTEAFF. The CDR3 DNA reads as TGTGCCAGCAGTGAAGAGATAGTCGGGAACACTGAAGCTTTCTTT. The full variable domain, its missing parts supplied by reference TRBV2 and TRBJ1-1, is EPEVTQTPSHQVTQMGQEVILRCVPISNHLYFYWYRQILGQKVEFLVSFYNNEISEKSEIFDDQFSVERPDGSNFTLKIRSTKLEDSAMYFCASSEEIVGNTEAFFGQGTRLTVV.

CDR3 in DNA: TGTGCCAGTAGTATAGGTACAGGTTCTAATTCACCCCTCCACTTT. It yields the protein CASSIGTGSNSPLHF. The chain couples TRBV19 to TRBJ1-6; tentative D call: TRBD1 (5 bases). V was pared by 1 base and J by 6 bases, with 10 bases between. This CDR3 is 15 amino acids long. In germline, CDR1 is LNHDA, CDR2 SQIVND (reference sequence). Full variable domain (rest looked up from reference TRBV19 and TRBJ1-6): DGGITQSPKYLFRKEGQNVTLSCEQNLNHDAMYWYRQDPGQGLRLIYYSQIVNDFQKGDIAEGYSVSREKKESFPLTVTSAQKNPTAFYLCASSIGTGSNSPLHFGNGTRLTVT.

A remark on this clone: Other nucleotide sequences in the sample specify the same CDR3. The chain employs TRBV4-1 and TRBJ2-5, with D uncertain. V gave up 1 base and J gave up 5 bases, with 8 bases separating them. The CDR3 spans 13 residues. Germline CDR1 is MGHRA and CDR2 is YSYEKL. The DNA of the CDR3 is TGCGCCAGCAGCCAAGCACCCCGGGAGACCCAGTACTTC. It yields the protein CASSQAPRETQYF.

J is TRBJ1-2 and V is TRBV7-5; the table assigns TRBD1, which was not confirmed against the DNA. TRBV7-5 is a known pseudogene. CDR3 length: 13 residues. CDR3 protein: CARSSRGRWGYTF. For the CDR3, the DNA is TGTGCCAGAAGCTCCAGGGGGCGGTGGGGCTACACCTTC.

The CDR3: CASSIEGGQPQHF. The CDR3 region has the DNA TGCGCCAGCAGCATAGAGGGTGGACAGCCCCAGCATTTT. The chain joins TRBV5-1 to TRBJ1-5; D is unresolved. Trimming shortened V by 4 bases and J by 7 bases, and 12 bases separated the two germline ends. The CDR3 runs to 13 residues. Germline loops: CDR1 SGHRS, CDR2 YFSETQ.

The chain carries TRBV10-3 and TRBJ2-2, with TRBD1 matching over 7 bases. This CDR3 has 15 residues. Germline V lookup: CDR1 ENHRY, CDR2 SYGVKD. Trimming took 6 bases from V and 3 from J; bases not matched to a gene: 7. CDR3 loop: CAIRTGVKDTGELFF. In DNA form, the CDR3 reads TGTGCCATCAGAACAGGGGTGAAGGACACCGGGGAGCTGTTTTTT.

This chain links TRBV7-9 with TRBJ1-6; 8 bases are a match to TRBD1. Germline CDR1 reads SEHNR; CDR2 reads FQNEAQ (reference sequence). The CDR3 extends over 16 amino acids. Losses at the gene ends were 5 bases for V and 7 bases for J; bases not matched to a gene: 10. The CDR3 DNA follows: TGTGCCAGCAGCCATACTCAGGGGGCCCCGAATTCACCCCTCCACTTT. Protein product: CASSHTQGAPNSPLHF.

The V gene is TRBV15, the J gene TRBJ2-6; D possibly corresponds to TRBD1 (5 bases). Between the trimmed V and J ends, which lost 5 bases and 8 bases, there was a span of 16 bases. The CDR3 loop spans 15 amino acids. The germline gives CDR1 LNHNV, CDR2 YYDKDF (reference sequence). CDR3 region: CATSERQTGSNVLTF. The CDR3 DNA follows: TGTGCCACCAGCGAACGACAGACCGGTTCCAACGTCCTGACTTTC.

The table lists this clone with a few counts. This sequence joins TRBV15 and TRBJ1-6; no definite D call. Looked up from germline, CDR1 is LNHNV and CDR2 is YYDKDF (reference sequence). The V and J ends lost 1 base and 7 bases respectively, with 14 bases between them. This CDR3 contains 16 residues. The CDR3 protein is CATSRVPGTANSPLHF. The DNA for the CDR3 is TGTGCCACCAGCAGAGTGCCGGGAACGGCCAATTCACCCCTCCACTTT. The whole variable domain, filled in from reference TRBV15 and TRBJ1-6, reads DAMVIQNPRYQVTQFGKPVTLSCSQTLNHNVMYWYQQKSSQAPKLLFHYYDKDFNNEADTPDNFQSRRPNTSFCFLDIRSPGLGDTAMYLCATSRVPGTANSPLHFGNGTRLTVT.

Details on this clone: Different DNA sequences within this sample yield the same CDR3. This chain links TRBV29-1 with TRBJ2-2; D is possibly TRBD2 (6 bases). The germline V gene has CDR1 SQVTM and CDR2 ANQGSEA. The CDR3 has 13 residues. V shed 3 bases and J shed 5 bases, with 10 bases lying between them. CDR3 in amino acids: CSVDRGRTGELFF. In DNA, the CDR3 is TGCAGCGTTGATAGAGGGAGGACCGGGGAGCTGTTTTTT.